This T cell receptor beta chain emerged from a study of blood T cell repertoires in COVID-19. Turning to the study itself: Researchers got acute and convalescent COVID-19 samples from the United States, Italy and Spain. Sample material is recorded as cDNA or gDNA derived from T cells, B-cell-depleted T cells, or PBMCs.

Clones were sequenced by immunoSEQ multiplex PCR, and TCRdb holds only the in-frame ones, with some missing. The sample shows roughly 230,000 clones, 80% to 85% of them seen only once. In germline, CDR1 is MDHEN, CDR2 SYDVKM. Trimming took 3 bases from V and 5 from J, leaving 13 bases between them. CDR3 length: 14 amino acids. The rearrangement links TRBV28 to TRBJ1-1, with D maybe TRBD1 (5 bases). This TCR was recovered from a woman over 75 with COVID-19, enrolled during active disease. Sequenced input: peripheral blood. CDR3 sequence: CASSLSGQLTEAFF. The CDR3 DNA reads TGTGCCAGCAGTTTGTCAGGGCAGCTAACTGAAGCTTTCTTT. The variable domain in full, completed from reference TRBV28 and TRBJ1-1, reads DVKVTQSSRYLVKRTGEKVFLECVQDMDHENMFWYRQDPGLGLRLIYFSYDVKMKEKGDIPEGYSVSREKKERFSLILESASTNQTSMYLCASSLSGQLTEAFFGQGTRLTVV.